The clone carrying this T cell receptor (beta chain) was detected a few times. Its cognate antigen is unknown. Possible read error: a much larger clone is one base away. Gene names are the mouse ones. The entry originates in a study of CD8+ T cells in alopecia areata. Study-wide results and limits: Scalp sample sequencing also detects resident alphabeta T cells of normal skin.

Cells from pooled cutaneous lymph nodes were sorted by CD4, CD8alpha, NKG2D, NKG2ACE and other markers. Extracted from the samples, RNA was reverse transcribed into cDNA to serve as the sequencing template. Assay: immunoSEQ multiplex PCR; the TCRdb copy retains only in-frame clones and omits some. The repertoire consists of 250,000 or so clones, none detected only once. This receptor was taken from a C3H/HeJ mouse with alopecia areata. The strain's MHC type: H2-k. Sequencing input: CD4+ T cells sorted from a lymph node.

Incomplete CDR3 DNA: TGTGCCAGCAGTGGGGGACAGTATAATTCGCCC. Its protein is CASSGGQYNSP. The full-length CDR3 reads as CASSGGQYNSPLYF. The chain is built from TRBV13-3 and TRBJ1-6; 7 bases map to TRBD1. The missing CDR3 end, 3 residues past where the read stops, is filled in from the germline J gene. TRBJ1-6 is given ORF status, its function remaining uncertain. V lost 3 bases to trimming and J lost 4 bases; unmatched junction nucleotides: 1. The CDR3 covers 14 residues. Germline CDR1 reads NNHDY; CDR2 reads SYVADS.